The 5 T cell receptor beta chains given below trace back to one sample, sequenced in a study of technical replicates of blood from a handful of donors. The table came from immunoSEQ multiplex PCR; TCRdb's copy has only in-frame clones and leaves some out. The sample includes around 61,000 clones, almost 97% of them seen just once. Sequenced: T cells isolated from PBMCs. These receptors were obtained from a human donor in good health.

The chain employs TRBV6-1 and TRBJ2-5; D is possibly TRBD2 (5 bases). This CDR3 region has 16 residues. V lost 2 bases and J lost 5, with 18 bases in between. Per germline, CDR1 MNHNS and CDR2 SASEGT. The CDR3 spells CASSEIIVEVAETQYF. The DNA for the CDR3 is TGTGCCAGCAGTGAAATAATAGTGGAGGTAGCTGAGACCCAGTACTTC.

The chain combines TRBV28 with TRBJ1-5, with 7 bases matching TRBD1. V shed 7 bases and J 5 bases; nucleotides not matched to a gene: 17. This CDR3 is 17 amino acids long. Germline V gene data show CDR1 as MDHEN and CDR2 as SYDVKM. The CDR3 coding sequence is TGTGCCAGCAATGAGGGGGCCCTCCAAACCCGACATCAGCCCCAGCATTTT. It codes for CASNEGALQTRHQPQHF.

V gene TRBV7-6 combines with J gene TRBJ1-5; no definite D call. Germline loops: CDR1 SGHVS, CDR2 FNYEAQ. CDR3 length equals 14 residues. Between the trimmed V and J ends, which lost 1 base and 5 bases, there was a span of 9 bases. The CDR3 region has the DNA TGTGCCAGCAGCTTAGGGCAGGTGGATCAGCCCCAGCATTTT. It translates to CASSLGQVDQPQHF.

This rearrangement joins TRBV7-9 to TRBJ1-1, with TRBD1 matching over 7 bases. The CDR3 sequence is 13 residues long. Trimming took 11 bases from V and 2 from J; bases not matched to a gene: 8. The germline V gene has CDR1 SEHNR and CDR2 FQNEAQ (reference sequence). The CDR3 loop reads CALGQPLNTEAFF. The CDR3 DNA reads as TGTGCCCTGGGACAGCCGTTAAACACTGAAGCTTTCTTT.

The chain combines TRBV7-9 with TRBJ2-7; TRBD2 aligns across 7 bases. Germline assignment: CDR1 SEHNR and CDR2 FQNEAQ (reference sequence). The CDR3 totals 13 residues. Unmatched junction bases numbered 7, after V lost 0 bases and J lost 11 bases. CDR3 sequence (DNA): TGTGCCAGCAGCTTAGCGCCGGGGGGAGGGGAGTACTTC. This gives the protein CASSLAPGGGEYF.